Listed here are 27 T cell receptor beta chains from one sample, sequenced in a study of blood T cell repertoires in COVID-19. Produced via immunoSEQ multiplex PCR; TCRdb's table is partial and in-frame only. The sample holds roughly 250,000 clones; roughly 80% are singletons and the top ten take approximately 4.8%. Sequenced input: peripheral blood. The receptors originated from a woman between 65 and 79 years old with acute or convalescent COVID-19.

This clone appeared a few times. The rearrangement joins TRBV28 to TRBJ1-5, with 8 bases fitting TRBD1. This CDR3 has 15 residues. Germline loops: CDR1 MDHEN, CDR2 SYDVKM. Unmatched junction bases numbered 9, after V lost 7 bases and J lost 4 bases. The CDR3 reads CASIPSGGANQPQHF. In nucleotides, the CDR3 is TGTGCCAGCATACCCTCAGGGGGCGCAAATCAGCCCCAGCATTTT.

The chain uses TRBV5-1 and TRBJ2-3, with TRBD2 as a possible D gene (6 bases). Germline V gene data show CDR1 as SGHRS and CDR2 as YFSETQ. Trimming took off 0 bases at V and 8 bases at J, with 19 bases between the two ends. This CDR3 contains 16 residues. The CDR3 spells CASSLAEEGRVVTQYF. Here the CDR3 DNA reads TGCGCCAGCAGCTTGGCCGAGGAGGGCCGTGTAGTTACGCAGTATTTT.

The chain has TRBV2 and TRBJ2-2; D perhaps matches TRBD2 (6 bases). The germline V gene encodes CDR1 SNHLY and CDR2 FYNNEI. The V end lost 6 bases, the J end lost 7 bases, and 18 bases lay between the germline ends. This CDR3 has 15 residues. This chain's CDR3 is CASRSGTQLGGELFF. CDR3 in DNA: TGTGCCAGCAGGTCCGGGACTCAGTTAGGCGGGGAGCTGTTTTTT.

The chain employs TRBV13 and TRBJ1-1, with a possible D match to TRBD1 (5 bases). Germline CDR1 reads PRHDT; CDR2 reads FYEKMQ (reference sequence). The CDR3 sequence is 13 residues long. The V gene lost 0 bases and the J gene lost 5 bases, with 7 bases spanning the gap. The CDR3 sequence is CASSLGGGTEAFF. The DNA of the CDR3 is TGTGCCAGCAGCTTAGGCGGGGGAACTGAAGCTTTCTTT.

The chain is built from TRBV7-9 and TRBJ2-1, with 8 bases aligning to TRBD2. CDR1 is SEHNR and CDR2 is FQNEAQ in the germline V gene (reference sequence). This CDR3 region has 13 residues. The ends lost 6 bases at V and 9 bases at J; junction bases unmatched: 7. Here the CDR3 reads CASRFGGASEQFF. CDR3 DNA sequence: TGTGCCAGCAGATTCGGGGGGGCCAGTGAGCAGTTCTTC. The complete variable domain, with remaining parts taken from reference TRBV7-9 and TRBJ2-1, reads DTGVSQNPRHKITKRGQNVTFRCDPISEHNRLYWYRQTLGQGPEFLTYFQNEAQLEKSRLLSDRFSAERPKGSFSTLEIQRTEQGDSAMYLCASRFGGASEQFFGPGTRLTVL.

This CDR3 is CASSLGTGRVGVAVLTF. The CDR3 DNA reads TGTGCCAGCAGTTTAGGGACAGGTCGAGTTGGGGTAGCGGTCCTGACTTTC. V and J are TRBV27 and TRBJ2-6; 8 positions agree with TRBD1. This CDR3 is built from 17 residues. Germline assignment: CDR1 MNHEY and CDR2 SMNVEV (reference sequence). After removal of 2 bases from V and 13 bases from J, the junction contained 16 bases not matched to a gene.

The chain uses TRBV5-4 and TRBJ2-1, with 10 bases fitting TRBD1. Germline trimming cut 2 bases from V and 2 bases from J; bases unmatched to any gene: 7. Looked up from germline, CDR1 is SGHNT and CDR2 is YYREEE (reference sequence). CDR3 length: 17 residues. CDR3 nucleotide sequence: TGTGCCAGCAGCTTTCTATCGGGACAGGGGCCCTACAATGAGCAGTTCTTC. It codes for CASSFLSGQGPYNEQFF.

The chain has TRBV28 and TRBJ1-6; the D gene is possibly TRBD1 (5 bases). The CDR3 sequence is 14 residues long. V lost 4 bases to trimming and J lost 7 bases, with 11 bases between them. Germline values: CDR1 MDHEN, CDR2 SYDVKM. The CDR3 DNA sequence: TGTGCCAGCAGTTCTGCAGGGCGAAATTCACCCCTCCACTTT. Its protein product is CASSSAGRNSPLHF.

The CDR3 DNA reads TGTGCCAGCAGCTCACAGACTAGCGGGGGGGCGGTTGTGTACTTC. It is translated as CASSSQTSGGAVVYF. This chain uses TRBV3-1 (or the pseudogene TRBV3-2) with TRBJ2-7; 14 positions match TRBD2. The trim removed 5 bases at V and 12 bases at J, leaving 12 bases unmatched. This CDR3 has 15 residues. Germline CDR1 reads LGHDT; CDR2 reads YNNKEL (reference sequence).

The CDR3 region is CASSAIQGELNEKLFF. The CDR3, as DNA: TGTGCCAGCAGTGCAATACAGGGAGAACTTAATGAAAAACTGTTTTTT. The gene calls are TRBV6-1 and TRBJ1-4, with D tentatively TRBD1 (6 bases). V lost 4 bases and J lost 4, with 16 bases in between. From germline, CDR1 is MNHNS and CDR2 SASEGT. The CDR3 runs to 16 residues.

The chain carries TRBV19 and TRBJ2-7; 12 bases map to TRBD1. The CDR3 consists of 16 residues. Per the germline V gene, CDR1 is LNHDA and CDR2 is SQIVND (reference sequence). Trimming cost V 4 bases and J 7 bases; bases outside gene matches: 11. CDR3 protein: CASSRGTGQGAIEQYF. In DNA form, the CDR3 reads TGTGCCAGTAGTAGGGGCACGGGACAGGGGGCGATTGAGCAGTACTTC.

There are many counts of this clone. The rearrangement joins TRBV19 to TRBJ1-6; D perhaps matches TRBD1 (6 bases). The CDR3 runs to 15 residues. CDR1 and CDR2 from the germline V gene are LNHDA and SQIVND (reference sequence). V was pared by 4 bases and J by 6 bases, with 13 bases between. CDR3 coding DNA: TGTGCCAGTAGTACTTCAGGGGTAGCTAATTCACCCCTCCACTTT. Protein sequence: CASSTSGVANSPLHF.

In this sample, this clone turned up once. The CDR3 region has the DNA TGTGCCAGCAGTTACCAGGGCTACGAGCAGTACTTC. Its protein product is CASSYQGYEQYF. The J gene is TRBJ2-7, the V gene TRBV5-5; D is possibly TRBD1 (5 bases). The CDR3 has 12 amino acids. CDR1 is SGHKS and CDR2 is YYEKEE in the germline V gene (reference sequence). Deletions cut 5 bases from V and 3 bases from J, with 9 bases between.

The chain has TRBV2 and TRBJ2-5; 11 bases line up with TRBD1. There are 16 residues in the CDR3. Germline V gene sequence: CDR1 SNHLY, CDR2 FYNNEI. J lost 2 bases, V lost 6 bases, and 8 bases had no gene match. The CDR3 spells CASSRTGGPLQETQYF. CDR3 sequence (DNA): TGTGCCAGCAGCAGGACAGGGGGCCCGTTACAAGAGACCCAGTACTTC.

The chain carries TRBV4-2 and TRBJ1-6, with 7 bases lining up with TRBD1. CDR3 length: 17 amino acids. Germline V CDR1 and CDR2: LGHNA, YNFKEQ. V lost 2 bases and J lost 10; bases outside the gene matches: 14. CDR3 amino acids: CASSQRIDRDLWSPLHF. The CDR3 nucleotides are TGTGCCAGCAGCCAAAGAATCGACAGGGATCTTTGGTCACCCCTCCACTTT.

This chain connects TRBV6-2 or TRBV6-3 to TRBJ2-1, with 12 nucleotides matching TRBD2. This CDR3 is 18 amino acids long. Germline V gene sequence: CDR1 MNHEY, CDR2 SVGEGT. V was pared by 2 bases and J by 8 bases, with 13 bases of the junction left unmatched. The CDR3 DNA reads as TGTGCCAGCAGTTACCCGATAGATGGGACTAGCGGGCTTTATGAGCAGTTCTTC. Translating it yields CASSYPIDGTSGLYEQFF.

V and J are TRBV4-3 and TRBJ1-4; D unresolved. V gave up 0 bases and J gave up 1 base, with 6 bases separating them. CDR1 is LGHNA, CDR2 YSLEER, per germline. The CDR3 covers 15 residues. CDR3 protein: CASSQDGRTNEKLFF. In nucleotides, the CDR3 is TGCGCCAGCAGCCAAGACGGGAGAACTAATGAAAAACTGTTTTTT.

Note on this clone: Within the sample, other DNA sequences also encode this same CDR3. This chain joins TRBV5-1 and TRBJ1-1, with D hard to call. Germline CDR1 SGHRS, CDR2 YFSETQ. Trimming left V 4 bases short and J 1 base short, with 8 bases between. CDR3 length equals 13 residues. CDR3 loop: CASSLAENTEAFF. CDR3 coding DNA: TGCGCCAGCAGCCTAGCAGAGAACACTGAAGCTTTCTTT.

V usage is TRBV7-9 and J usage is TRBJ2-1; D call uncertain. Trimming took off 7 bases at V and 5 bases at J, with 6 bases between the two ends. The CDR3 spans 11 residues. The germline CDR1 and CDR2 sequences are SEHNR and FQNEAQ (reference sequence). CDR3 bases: TGTGCCAGCACCTCAGACAATGAGCAGTTCTTC. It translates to CASTSDNEQFF.

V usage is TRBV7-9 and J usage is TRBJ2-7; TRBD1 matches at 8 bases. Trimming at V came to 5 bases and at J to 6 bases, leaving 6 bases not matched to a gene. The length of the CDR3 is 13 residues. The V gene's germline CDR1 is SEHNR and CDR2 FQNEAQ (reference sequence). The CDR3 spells CASSGHDRGEQYF. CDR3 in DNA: TGTGCCAGCAGCGGCCACGACAGGGGCGAGCAGTACTTC.

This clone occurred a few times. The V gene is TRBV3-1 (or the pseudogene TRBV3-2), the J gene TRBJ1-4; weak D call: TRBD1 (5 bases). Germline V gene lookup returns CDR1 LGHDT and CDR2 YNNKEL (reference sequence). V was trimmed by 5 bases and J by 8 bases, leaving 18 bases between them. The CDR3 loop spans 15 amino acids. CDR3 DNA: TGTGCCAGCAGCTACTCGGGGGTGATGGGGGAAAAACTGTTTTTT. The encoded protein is CASSYSGVMGEKLFF.

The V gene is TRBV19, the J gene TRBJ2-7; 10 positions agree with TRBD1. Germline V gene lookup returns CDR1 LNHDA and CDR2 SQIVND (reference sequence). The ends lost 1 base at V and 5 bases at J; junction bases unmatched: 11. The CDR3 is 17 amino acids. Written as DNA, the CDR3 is TGTGCCAGTAGTATAGGATCCCCCGGGACAGGGGCCCACGAGCAGTACTTC. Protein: CASSIGSPGTGAHEQYF.

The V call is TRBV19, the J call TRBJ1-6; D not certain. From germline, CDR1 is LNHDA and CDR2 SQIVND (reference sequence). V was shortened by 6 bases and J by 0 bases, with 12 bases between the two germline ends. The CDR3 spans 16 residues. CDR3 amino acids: CASRVDPGSYNSPLHF. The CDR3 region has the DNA TGTGCCAGTAGGGTTGATCCCGGCTCCTATAATTCACCCCTCCACTTT.

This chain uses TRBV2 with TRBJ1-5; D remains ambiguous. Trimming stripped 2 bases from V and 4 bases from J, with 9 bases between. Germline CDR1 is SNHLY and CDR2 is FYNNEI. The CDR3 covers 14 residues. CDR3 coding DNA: TGTGCCAGCAGTGAACTCGGGGTTAATCAGCCCCAGCATTTT. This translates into CASSELGVNQPQHF. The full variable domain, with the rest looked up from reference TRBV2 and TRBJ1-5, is EPEVTQTPSHQVTQMGQEVILRCVPISNHLYFYWYRQILGQKVEFLVSFYNNEISEKSEIFDDQFSVERPDGSNFTLKIRSTKLEDSAMYFCASSELGVNQPQHFGDGTRLSIL.

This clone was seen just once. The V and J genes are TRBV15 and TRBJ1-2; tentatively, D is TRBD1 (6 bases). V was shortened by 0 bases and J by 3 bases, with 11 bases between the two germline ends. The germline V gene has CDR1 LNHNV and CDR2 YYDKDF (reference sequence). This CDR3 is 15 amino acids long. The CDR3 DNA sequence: TGTGCCACCAGCAGAGATGAGGGGGATTACTATGGCTACACCTTC. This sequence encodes CATSRDEGDYYGYTF.

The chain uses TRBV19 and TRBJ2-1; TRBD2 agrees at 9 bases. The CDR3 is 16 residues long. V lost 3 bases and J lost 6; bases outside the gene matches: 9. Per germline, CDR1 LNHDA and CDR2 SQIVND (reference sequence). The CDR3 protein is CASSIAGLARGNEQFF. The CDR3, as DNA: TGTGCCAGTAGTATCGCGGGACTAGCCAGGGGCAATGAGCAGTTCTTC.

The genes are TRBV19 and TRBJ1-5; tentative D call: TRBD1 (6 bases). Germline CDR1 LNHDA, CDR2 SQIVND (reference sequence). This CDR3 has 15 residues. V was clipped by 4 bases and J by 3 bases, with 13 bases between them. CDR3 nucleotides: TGTGCCAGTAGTAGCCGGACAGCGCCCAATCAGCCCCAGCATTTT. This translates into CASSSRTAPNQPQHF.